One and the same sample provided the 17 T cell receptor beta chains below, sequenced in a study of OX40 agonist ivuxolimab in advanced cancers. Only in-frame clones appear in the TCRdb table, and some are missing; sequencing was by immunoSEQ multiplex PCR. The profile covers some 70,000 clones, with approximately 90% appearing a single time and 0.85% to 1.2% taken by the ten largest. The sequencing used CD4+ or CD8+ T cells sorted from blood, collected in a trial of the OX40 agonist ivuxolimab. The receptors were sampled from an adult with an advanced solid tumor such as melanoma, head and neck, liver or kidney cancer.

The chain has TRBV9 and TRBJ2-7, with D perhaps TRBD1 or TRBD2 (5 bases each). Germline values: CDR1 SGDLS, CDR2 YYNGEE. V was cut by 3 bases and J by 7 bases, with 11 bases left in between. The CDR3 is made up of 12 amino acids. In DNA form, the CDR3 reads TGTGCCAGCAGCGAAGGGACGGGGGAGCAGTACTTC. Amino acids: CASSEGTGEQYF.

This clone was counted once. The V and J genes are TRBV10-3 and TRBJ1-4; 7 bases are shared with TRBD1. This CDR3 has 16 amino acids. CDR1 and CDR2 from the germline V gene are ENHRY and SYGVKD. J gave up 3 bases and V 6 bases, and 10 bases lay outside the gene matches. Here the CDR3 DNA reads TGTGCCATCAGCAATCTCCCGGGACAGCCTAATGAAAAACTGTTTTTT. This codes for CAISNLPGQPNEKLFF.

For the CDR3, the DNA is TGTGCCAGCTCACCCCGGGACGGTCTTAATGAAAAACTGTTTTTT. Translating it yields CASSPRDGLNEKLFF. This chain joins TRBV18 and TRBJ1-4, with a weak D call TRBD1 (5 bases). The CDR3 loop spans 15 amino acids. The germline gives CDR1 KGHSH, CDR2 LQKENI. Trimming shortened V by 3 bases and J by 4 bases, and 12 bases separated the two germline ends. The variable domain in full, completed from reference TRBV18 and TRBJ1-4, reads NAGVMQNPRHLVRRRGQEARLRCSPMKGHSHVYWYRQLPEEGLKFMVYLQKENIIDESGMPKERFSAEFPKEGPSILRIQQVVRGDSAAYFCASSPRDGLNEKLFFGSGTQLSVL.

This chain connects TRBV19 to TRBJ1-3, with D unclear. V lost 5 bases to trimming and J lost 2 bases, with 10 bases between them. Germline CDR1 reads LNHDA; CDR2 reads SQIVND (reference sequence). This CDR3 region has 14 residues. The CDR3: CASSELRAGNTIYF. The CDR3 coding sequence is TGTGCCAGTAGTGAACTCCGAGCTGGAAACACCATATATTTT. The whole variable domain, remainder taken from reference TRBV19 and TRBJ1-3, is DGGITQSPKYLFRKEGQNVTLSCEQNLNHDAMYWYRQDPGQGLRLIYYSQIVNDFQKGDIAEGYSVSREKKESFPLTVTSAQKNPTAFYLCASSELRAGNTIYFGEGSWLTVV.

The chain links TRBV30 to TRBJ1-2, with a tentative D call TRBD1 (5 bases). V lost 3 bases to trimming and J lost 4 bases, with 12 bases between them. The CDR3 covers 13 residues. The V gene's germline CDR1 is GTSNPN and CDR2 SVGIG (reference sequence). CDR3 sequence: CAWSPGGFYGYTF. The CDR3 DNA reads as TGTGCCTGGAGCCCCGGGGGGTTCTATGGCTACACCTTC.

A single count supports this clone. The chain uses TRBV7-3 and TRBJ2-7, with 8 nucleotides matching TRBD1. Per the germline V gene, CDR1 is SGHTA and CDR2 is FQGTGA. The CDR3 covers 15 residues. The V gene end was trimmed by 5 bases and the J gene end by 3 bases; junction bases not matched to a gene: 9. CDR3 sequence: CASSQWGTGIYEQYF. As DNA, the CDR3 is TGTGCCAGCAGCCAATGGGGGACAGGCATCTACGAGCAGTACTTC.

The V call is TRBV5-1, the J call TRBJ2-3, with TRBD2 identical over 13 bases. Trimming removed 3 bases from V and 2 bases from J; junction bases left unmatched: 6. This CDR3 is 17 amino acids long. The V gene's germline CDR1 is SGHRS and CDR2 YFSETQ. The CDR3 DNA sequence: TGCGCCAGCAGCTACCAGACTAGCGGGGGGCCCACAGATACGCAGTATTTT. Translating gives CASSYQTSGGPTDTQYF.

The CDR3 here is CATSRERTPYSGNTIYF. The CDR3 DNA follows: TGTGCCACCAGCAGAGAACGGACACCTTACTCTGGAAACACCATATATTTT. The rearrangement uses TRBV15 and TRBJ1-3; TRBD1 is a possible D gene (5 bases). The ends were cut back, 0 bases at V and 0 bases at J, with 12 bases in the middle. The length of the CDR3 is 17 residues. The germline gives CDR1 LNHNV, CDR2 YYDKDF (reference sequence).

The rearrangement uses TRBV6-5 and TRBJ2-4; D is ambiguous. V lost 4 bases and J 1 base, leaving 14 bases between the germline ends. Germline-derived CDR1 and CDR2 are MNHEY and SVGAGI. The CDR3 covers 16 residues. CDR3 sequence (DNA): TGTGCCAGCAGTTGGGATCGGACGGCGGCCAAAAACATTCAGTACTTC. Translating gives CASSWDRTAAKNIQYF.

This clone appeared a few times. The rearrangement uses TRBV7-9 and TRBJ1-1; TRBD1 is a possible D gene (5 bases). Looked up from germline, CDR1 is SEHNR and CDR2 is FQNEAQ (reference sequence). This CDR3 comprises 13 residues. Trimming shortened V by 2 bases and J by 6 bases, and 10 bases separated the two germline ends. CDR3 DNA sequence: TGTGCCAGCAGCTTAACCGGGACGTCTGAAGCTTTCTTT. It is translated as CASSLTGTSEAFF.

The CDR3 DNA reads TGTGCCAGCATTGGGACAGGGACAATGTATGGCTACACCTTC. Translation: CASIGTGTMYGYTF. V gene TRBV6-1 combines with J gene TRBJ1-2, with 9 bases lining up with TRBD1. Germline-derived CDR1 and CDR2 are MNHNS and SASEGT. V dropped 7 bases and J dropped 5; count of bases not matched to a gene: 8. The CDR3 has 14 amino acids.

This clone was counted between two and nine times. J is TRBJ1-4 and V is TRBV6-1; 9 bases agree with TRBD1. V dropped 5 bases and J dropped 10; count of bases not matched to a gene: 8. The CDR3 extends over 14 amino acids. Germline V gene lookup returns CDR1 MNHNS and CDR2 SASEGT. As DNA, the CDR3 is TGTGCCAGCAGTTCCGGGACAGGGTTGGGAAAACTGTTTTTT. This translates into CASSSGTGLGKLFF.

CDR3: CASSEADPRTGELFF. CDR3 in DNA: TGTGCCAGCAGTGAAGCGGACCCCAGAACCGGGGAGCTGTTTTTT. V gene TRBV2 combines with J gene TRBJ2-2; D ambiguous. V was clipped by 0 bases and J by 5 bases, with 10 bases between them. Germline assignment: CDR1 SNHLY and CDR2 FYNNEI. There are 15 residues in the CDR3.

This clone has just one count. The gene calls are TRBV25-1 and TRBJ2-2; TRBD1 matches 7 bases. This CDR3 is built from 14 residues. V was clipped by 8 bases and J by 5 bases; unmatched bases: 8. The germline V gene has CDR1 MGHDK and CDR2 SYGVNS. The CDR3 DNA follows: TGTGCCAGCGCCCTCACAGGGGTAACCGGGGAGCTGTTTTTT. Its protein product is CASALTGVTGELFF.

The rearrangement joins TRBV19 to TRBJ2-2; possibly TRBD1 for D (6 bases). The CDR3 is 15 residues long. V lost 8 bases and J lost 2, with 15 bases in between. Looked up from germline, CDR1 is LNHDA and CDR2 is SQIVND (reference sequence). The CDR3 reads CASSLDSVNTGELFF. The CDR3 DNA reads TGTGCCAGTTCACTGGACAGCGTAAACACCGGGGAGCTGTTTTTT.

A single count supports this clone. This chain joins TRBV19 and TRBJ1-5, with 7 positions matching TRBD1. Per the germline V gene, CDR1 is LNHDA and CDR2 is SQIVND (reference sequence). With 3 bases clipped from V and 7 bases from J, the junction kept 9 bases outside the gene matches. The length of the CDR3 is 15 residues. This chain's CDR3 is CASSIGSDRLQPQHF. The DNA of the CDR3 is TGTGCCAGTAGTATTGGATCGGACAGGCTCCAGCCCCAGCATTTT.

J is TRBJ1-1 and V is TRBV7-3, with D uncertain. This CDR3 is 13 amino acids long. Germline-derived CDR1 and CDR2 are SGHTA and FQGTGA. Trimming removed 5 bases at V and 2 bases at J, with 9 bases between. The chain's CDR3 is CASSPTANTEAFF. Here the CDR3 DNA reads TGTGCCAGCAGCCCAACCGCTAACACTGAAGCTTTCTTT.